The subject of this entry is one T cell receptor beta chain. This clone has only one observation. Its binding antigen is unknown. No much larger clone exists at a distance of one base, and base qualities are not known. The protocol used for the library was the immunoSEQ multiplex PCR assay. The multiplex PCR relied on a mix of 60 forward primers for TCR Vbeta segments and 13 reverse primers for TCR Jbeta segments. Amplification of the CDR3 region of rearranged TCR beta genes was performed with a multiplex PCR assay on genomic DNA. The amplified TCR beta libraries were sequenced on the Illumina HiSeq System as 87-base-pair reads. The paper's data handling went like this. A later analysis counted about 76 million unique TCR beta chains across the 670 or so repertoires, and approximately 11 million of these chains were shared by at least two donors. A nearest-neighbor algorithm error-corrected the raw reads and collapsed the reads into unique sequences, merging closely related sequences to remove PCR and sequencing errors. Alignment of CDR3 sequences to IMGT reference sequences was used to assign V, D and J gene segments. For a sequence to be retained, at least a six-nucleotide match to both a V gene segment and a J gene segment was required. A rearrangement counted as productive if the CDR3 had no stop codons and remained in frame with V and J, and every other rearrangement counted as non-productive. Following IMGT convention, CDR3 was defined as the stretch from the second conserved V-encoded cysteine up to the conserved J-encoded phenylalanine. The earlier analysis of some 540 of the donors excluded any sequence lacking an unambiguous match to a single V gene segment. An earlier analysis of 450 to 650 of the donors called V segments functional above 56.7% productive rearrangements and segregating when the between-donor standard deviation exceeded 5%. To diagnose cytomegalovirus status from the catalog of TCR beta chain sequences, a statistical classification framework was built. V and J gene assignment, in a later analysis, came from comparing TCR nucleotide sequences with IMGT/GENE-DB human TR gene sequences. The TCRdist pipeline was used in a later analysis to assign CDR3 sequences and most-parsimonious VDJ recombination scenarios. In a later analysis, each TCR beta chain was defined by its CDR3 amino acid sequence together with its V-gene family, and reads without a unique V-gene family were excluded. A later analysis removed 500 to 650 highly shared, low-generation-probability nucleotide sequences to deal with suspected cross-contamination and a sequencing artifact. For each public chain, a later analysis derived a clonal expansion index from normalized ranks of inferred template counts within each repertoire. A later analysis computed generation probabilities with a VDJ recombination model fitted to out-of-frame rearrangements, and checked the results against IGoR. Hypergeometric tests were used in a later analysis to score TCR-TCR, TCR-HLA and TCR-CMV co-occurrence, with a repertoire-size bias correction applied to the TCR pairs. False discovery rates were estimated in a later analysis by permuting HLA or CMV assignments 20 times. In a later analysis, co-occurring TCRs were grouped using DBSCAN, with TCRdist sequence similarity added in when clustering inside HLA-allele-positive subsets. Repertoires with fewer than 30,000 or more than 120,000 public chains were left out of co-occurrence clustering, as were several repertoires with anomalous nucleotide sharing. Entries here come from immuneACCESS through TCRdb and include only in-frame sequences with V and J called. Some clones fail to appear in such tables; in the studies checked, an unresolved V gene covers under half of the shortfall, and the cause of the remainder is unknown. V, J and clone size reflect that table, while D and trimming were determined from the DNA. The sample contains 100,000 to 120,000 clones, about 80% of them found a single time. The ten largest clones take up roughly 2.9% of the sample.

These data are taken from a study of cytomegalovirus exposure and HLA in healthy donors (dated by TCRdb to about 2017). Study-wide context: An earlier analysis of roughly 500 of the donors reported 250 to 300 Gb of sequence data and approximately 110 million unique TCR beta sequences from roughly 180 million T cells. About 280 gigabases of sequencing data and around 80 million unique TCR sequences made up an early release that covered around 640 HLA-typed donors. Of the approximately 400 genotyped donors, 70% to 90% were placed in the genetic ancestry cluster associated with self-reported Caucasian donors. The study was designed to test whether signatures of past pathogen exposure could be identified by cataloging public T cell receptors. The study profiled the T cell repertoires of under 850 subjects by immunosequencing and related them to cytomegalovirus serostatus. A separate validation cohort of some 130 different subjects was used in addition to the roughly 720-subject first cohort. The study combined high-throughput TCR immunosequencing, statistical association of individual TCRs with disease status, and machine learning to predict cytomegalovirus infection status. A later analysis re-analyzed previously published TCR beta repertoires from about 730 donors and added high-resolution HLA genotyping to study TCR occurrence patterns. Rather than drawing on any new phenotypic data, the later analysis identified candidate immune exposures from TCR beta sequences and the way those sequences occurred across donors. An earlier analysis of 587 of the donors used high-throughput TCR beta sequencing to judge whether each TCR beta V gene segment behaved as functional or pseudogenic. Donor age, sex, ethnicity and CMV serostatus were collected together with the repertoire data. In a later genetic analysis, genome-wide SNP genotypes for about three fifths of the roughly 670 donors were used, and that subset was treated as a discovery cohort. All discovery cohort repertoires had been generated on a single sequencing platform. HLA typing included class I and class II loci at four-digit resolution. Typing coverage varied by locus: roughly 620-640 donors for A, B, C, DRB1 and DQB1; approximately 500 for DQA1; over 600 for DPA1; roughly 450 for DPB1. Several DR-DQ haplotypes were handled as single units for association and clustering because linkage in the cohort was strong. Among some 410 genotyped donors of the cohort, an average of approximately 230,000 unique TCR beta nucleotide sequences were sequenced per donor, around a sixth of them non-productive. The full study reports these points: Most CMV-associated TCR beta chains appeared to be HLA-restricted in a later analysis, and the HLA associations seemed to be driven largely by CMV exposure. Most TCR sequences were seen in very few donors, while some public TCRs were found in many individuals. An earlier analysis of 587 of the donors showed that most TCR beta V segments appeared in productive rearrangements either about 87% or about 30% of the time, which broadly matched IMGT annotations. A further reported finding was that TCR beta sequences accurately predicted the HLA-A and HLA-B alleles for most subjects in the first cohort. HLA typing was unavailable for some donors at each locus, so association tests used only the typed subset. The authors suggested that the approach could potentially be generalized to other disease states and immunological phenotypes. In vitro tests confirmed that three of the cytomegalovirus-associated TCR beta chains recognize cytomegalovirus antigens. Linkage disequilibrium might explain the correlated functional status among segregating V segments, but an unknown experimental factor could not be ruled out. A later analysis reported that several top co-occurrence clusters appeared linked to parvovirus B19, influenza, CMV and Epstein-Barr virus. The only immune exposure information available for the cohort was CMV serostatus. Cytomegalovirus status was reported to be diagnosed by the classifier with high specificity and sensitivity in both the original and validation cohorts. In a later analysis, HLA-associated TCR beta chains were found to be more clonally expanded and to have lower generation probabilities than equally common non-associated chains. This cohort had only TCR beta chains sequenced, and the lack of alpha or paired-chain data limited which features could be detected. Because counts were too low, 15 to 20 rarely observed V segments, including chromosome 9 orphons, were left out of the earlier analysis of 587 of the donors. Because the 87-base-pair reads could not distinguish some IMGT-functional V segments, including TRBV6-2 and TRBV6-3, those segments were excluded. A total of fewer than 200 TCR beta chains were listed by the study as associated with cytomegalovirus. In a later analysis, the rate of TCR association differed among HLA loci, with DRB1 alleles having the most associated TCRs and HLA-C alleles having the fewest. In a later analysis, around 15,000 TCR beta sequences were associated with specific HLA alleles at a false discovery rate of 0.05. When HLA alleles, especially DR and DQ, strongly co-occurred, attributing TCR associations to individual alleles was difficult. The presence/absence analyses assumed that sequencing depth was roughly uniform across donors, and that assumption may not be true. According to a later genetic analysis, donors in an Asian-associated ancestry cluster had fewer N-insertions in productive TCRs than the roughly 670-donor mean. A cluster of highly shared sequence variants was judged likely to be a technical artifact of the sequencing pipeline. V-gene and J-gene trimming of TCR beta chains was associated with a missense DCLRE1C variant in a later genetic analysis, and the association was replicated in an independent cohort.

The cohort comprised some 730 healthy bone marrow donors. All cohort members were sampled while nominally healthy, although unrecorded immune exposures were likely present. The donor tested CMV seropositive, placing the donor among the 250 to 300 seropositive members of the cohort. Every donor gave a peripheral blood sample, and the peripheral blood mononuclear cells from that sample were used for TCR beta sequencing. The Qiagen DNeasy Blood Extraction Kit was used to extract genomic DNA from the blood cell samples. The CDR3 runs 14 amino acids, cysteine and phenylalanine included. The retained sequence is limited to the CDR3, 42 bases, with the frame set at the first base. Trimming at the junction amounts to 7 bases on V and 2 bases on J, and the germline ends lie 13 bases apart. The germline V gene supplies CDR1 MNHEY and CDR2 SVGAGI.

The V gene is TRBV6-5 and the J gene is TRBJ2-3, with the D gene uncertain. The clonotype comes from a woman aged 55-75 years in good health and CMV-seropositive. Sequencing was carried out using PBMCs. The CDR3 protein: CASKATHDTDTQYF. The DNA sequence is given as TGTGCCAGCAAGGCGACTCATGACACAGATACGCAGTATTTT.